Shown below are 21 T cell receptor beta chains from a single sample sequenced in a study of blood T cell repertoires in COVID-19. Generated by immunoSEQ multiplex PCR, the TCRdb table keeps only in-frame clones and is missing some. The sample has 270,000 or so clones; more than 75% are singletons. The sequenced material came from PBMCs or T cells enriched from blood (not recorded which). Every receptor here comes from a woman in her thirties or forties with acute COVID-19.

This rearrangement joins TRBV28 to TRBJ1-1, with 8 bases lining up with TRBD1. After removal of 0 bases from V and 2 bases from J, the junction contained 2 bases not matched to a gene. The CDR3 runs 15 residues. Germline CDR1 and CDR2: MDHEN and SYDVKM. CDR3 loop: CASSLWAGGNTEAFF. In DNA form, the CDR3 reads TGTGCCAGCAGTTTATGGGCAGGGGGCAACACTGAAGCTTTCTTT. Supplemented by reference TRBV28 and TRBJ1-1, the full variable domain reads DVKVTQSSRYLVKRTGEKVFLECVQDMDHENMFWYRQDPGLGLRLIYFSYDVKMKEKGDIPEGYSVSREKKERFSLILESASTNQTSMYLCASSLWAGGNTEAFFGQGTRLTVV.

This CDR3 is CASSLDGSMNQPQHF. Written as DNA, the CDR3 is TGCGCCAGCAGCTTAGACGGGTCGATGAATCAGCCCCAGCATTTT. This chain joins TRBV5-1 and TRBJ1-5; the D is unclear. Germline assignment: CDR1 SGHRS and CDR2 YFSETQ. V shed 2 bases and J shed 4 bases, with 13 bases lying between them. CDR3 length: 15 residues.

CDR3 DNA: TGTGCCAGCAGCTTAGACGGTCTCAGGACAGATACGCAGTATTTT. It specifies CASSLDGLRTDTQYF. This chain connects TRBV7-2 to TRBJ2-3; D is uncertain. Looked up from germline, CDR1 is SGHTA and CDR2 is FQGNSA. Trimming left V 1 base short and J 3 bases short, with 11 bases between. The CDR3 has 15 amino acids.

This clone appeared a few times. CDR3 nucleotides: TGTGCCACCAGACAGGGAAATAATCAGCCCCAGCATTTT. Protein: CATRQGNNQPQHF. This chain joins TRBV28 and TRBJ1-5; TRBD1 aligns across 7 bases. The CDR3 covers 13 residues. V gave up 10 bases and J gave up 4 bases; unmatched junction bases: 7. The germline gives CDR1 MDHEN, CDR2 SYDVKM.

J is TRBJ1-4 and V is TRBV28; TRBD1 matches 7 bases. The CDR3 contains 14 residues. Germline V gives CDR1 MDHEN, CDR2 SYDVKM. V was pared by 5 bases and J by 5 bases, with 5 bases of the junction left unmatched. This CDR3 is CASSVGTANEKLFF. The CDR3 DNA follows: TGTGCCAGCAGTGTAGGGACAGCGAATGAAAAACTGTTTTTT.

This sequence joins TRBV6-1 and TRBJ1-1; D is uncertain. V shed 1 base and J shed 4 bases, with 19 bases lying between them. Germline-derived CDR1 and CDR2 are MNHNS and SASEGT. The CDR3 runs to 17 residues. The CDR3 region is CASSEVQTSSLSTEAFF. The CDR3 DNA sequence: TGTGCCAGCAGTGAAGTTCAAACGTCGAGCTTATCCACTGAAGCTTTCTTT.

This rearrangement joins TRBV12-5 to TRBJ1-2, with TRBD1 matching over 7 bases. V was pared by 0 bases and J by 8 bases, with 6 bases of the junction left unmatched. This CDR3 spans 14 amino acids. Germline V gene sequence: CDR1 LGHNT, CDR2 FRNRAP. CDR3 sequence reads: CASGLVQGRIGYTF. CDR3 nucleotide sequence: TGTGCTAGTGGTTTGGTACAGGGGCGGATAGGCTACACCTTC.

DNA of the CDR3: TGTGCCACCAGCGACACAGGGAATCAGCCCCAGCATTTT. Protein product: CATSDTGNQPQHF. The chain uses TRBV15 and TRBJ1-5, with D perhaps TRBD1 (6 bases). Germline CDR1 LNHNV, CDR2 YYDKDF (reference sequence). V lost 5 bases to trimming and J lost 4 bases, with 9 bases between them. The CDR3 covers 13 residues.

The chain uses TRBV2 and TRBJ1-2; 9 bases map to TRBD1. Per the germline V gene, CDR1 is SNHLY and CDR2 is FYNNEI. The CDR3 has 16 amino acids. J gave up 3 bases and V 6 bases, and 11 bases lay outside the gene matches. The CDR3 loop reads CASRLMPGQGYYGYTF. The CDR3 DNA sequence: TGTGCCAGCAGGCTCATGCCGGGACAGGGATACTATGGCTACACCTTC.

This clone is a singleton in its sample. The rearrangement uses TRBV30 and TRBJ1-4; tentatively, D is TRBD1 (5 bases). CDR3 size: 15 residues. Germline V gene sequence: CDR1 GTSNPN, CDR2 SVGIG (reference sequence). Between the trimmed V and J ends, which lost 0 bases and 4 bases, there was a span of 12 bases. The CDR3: CAWSVGTANNEKLFF. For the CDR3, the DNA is TGTGCCTGGAGTGTCGGGACTGCAAATAATGAAAAACTGTTTTTT. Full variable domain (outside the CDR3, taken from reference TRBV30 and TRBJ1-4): SQTIHQWPATLVQPVGSPLSLECTVEGTSNPNLYWYRQAAGRGLQLLFYSVGIGQISSEVPQNLSASRPQDRQFILSSKKLLLSDSGFYLCAWSVGTANNEKLFFGSGTQLSVL.

The CDR3 loop reads CASINLSRGRTDTQYF. The CDR3 DNA is TGTGCCAGCATTAATCTAAGCAGGGGGCGCACAGATACGCAGTATTTT. The rearrangement uses TRBV28 and TRBJ2-3; 8 positions agree with TRBD1. Germline CDR1 MDHEN, CDR2 SYDVKM. Trimming at V came to 7 bases and at J to 1 base, leaving 10 bases not matched to a gene. The CDR3 contains 16 residues.

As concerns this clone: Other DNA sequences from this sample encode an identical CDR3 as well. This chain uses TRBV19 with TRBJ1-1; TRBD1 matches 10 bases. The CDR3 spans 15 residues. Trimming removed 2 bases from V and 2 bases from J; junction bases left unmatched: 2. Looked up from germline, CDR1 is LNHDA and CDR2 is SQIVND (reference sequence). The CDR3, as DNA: TGTGCCAGTAGTATAAGGGACAGGGGTAACACTGAAGCTTTCTTT. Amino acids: CASSIRDRGNTEAFF.

CDR3 amino acids: CASSVPGTYEQYF. Here the CDR3 DNA reads TGCGCCAGCAGCGTGCCAGGTACCTACGAGCAGTACTTC. The chain employs TRBV5-1 and TRBJ2-7; D remains unclear. Germline lookup yields CDR1 SGHRS and CDR2 YFSETQ. Trimming removed 4 bases from V and 2 bases from J, with 10 bases in between. The CDR3 length is 13 residues. Looking up the rest from reference TRBV5-1 and TRBJ2-7 gives the full variable domain: KAGVTQTPRYLIKTRGQQVTLSCSPISGHRSVSWYQQTPGQGLQFLFEYFSETQRNKGNFPGRFSGRQFSNSRSEMNVSTLELGDSALYLCASSVPGTYEQYFGPGTRLTVT.

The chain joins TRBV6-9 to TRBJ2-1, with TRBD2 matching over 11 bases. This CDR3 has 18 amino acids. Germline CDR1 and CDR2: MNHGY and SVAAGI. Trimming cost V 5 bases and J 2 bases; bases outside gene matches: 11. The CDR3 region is CASSRLPLLAGAYNEQFF. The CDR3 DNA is TGTGCCAGCAGTCGTCTGCCGTTACTAGCGGGGGCCTACAATGAGCAGTTCTTC.

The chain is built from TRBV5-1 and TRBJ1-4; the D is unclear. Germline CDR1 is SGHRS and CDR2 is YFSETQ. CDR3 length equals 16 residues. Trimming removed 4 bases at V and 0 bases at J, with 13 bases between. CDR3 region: CASSLEGAATNEKLFF. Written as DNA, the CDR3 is TGCGCCAGCAGCCTTGAAGGAGCAGCAACTAATGAAAAACTGTTTTTT.

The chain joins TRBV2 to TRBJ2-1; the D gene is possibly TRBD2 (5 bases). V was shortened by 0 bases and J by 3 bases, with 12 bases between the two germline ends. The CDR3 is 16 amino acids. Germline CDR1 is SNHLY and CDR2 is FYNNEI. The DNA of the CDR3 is TGTGCCAGCAGTGAAGCCGGGGAAAAGAACTACAATGAGCAGTTCTTC. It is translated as CASSEAGEKNYNEQFF.

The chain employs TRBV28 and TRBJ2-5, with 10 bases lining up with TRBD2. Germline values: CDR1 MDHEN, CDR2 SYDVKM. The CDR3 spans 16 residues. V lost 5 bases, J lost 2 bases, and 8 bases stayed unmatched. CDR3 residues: CASSLQLAGNQETQYF. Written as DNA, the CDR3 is TGTGCCAGCAGTCTACAACTAGCGGGAAATCAAGAGACCCAGTACTTC.

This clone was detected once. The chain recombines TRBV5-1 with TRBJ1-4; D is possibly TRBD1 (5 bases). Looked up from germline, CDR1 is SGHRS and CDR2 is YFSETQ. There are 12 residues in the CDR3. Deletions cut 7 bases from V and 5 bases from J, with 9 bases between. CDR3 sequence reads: CASAGPNEKLFF. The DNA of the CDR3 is TGCGCCAGCGCGGGACCGAATGAAAAACTGTTTTTT.

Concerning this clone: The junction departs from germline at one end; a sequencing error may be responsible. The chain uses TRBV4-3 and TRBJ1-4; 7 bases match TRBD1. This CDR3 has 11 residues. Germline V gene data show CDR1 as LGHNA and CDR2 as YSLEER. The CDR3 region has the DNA TGCGCCAGCAGCCAAGAGGGACAGTCGGATTTT. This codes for CASSQEGQSDF.

The CDR3 sequence is CASSLKRVLVKVFGCDTQYF. The CDR3 DNA sequence: TGTGCCAGCAGCCTGAAGCGTGTCCTCGTCAAAGTCTTTGGTTGCGATACGCAGTATTTT. The chain joins TRBV2 to TRBJ2-3; D remains unclear. V was trimmed by 6 bases and J by 6 bases, leaving 34 bases between them. There are 20 residues in the CDR3. From germline, CDR1 is SNHLY and CDR2 FYNNEI.

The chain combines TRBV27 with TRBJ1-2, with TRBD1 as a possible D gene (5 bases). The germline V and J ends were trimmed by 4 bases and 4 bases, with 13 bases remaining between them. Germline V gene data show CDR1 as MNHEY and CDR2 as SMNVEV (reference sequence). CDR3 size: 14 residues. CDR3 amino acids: CASSYRSSGYGYTF. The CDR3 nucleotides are TGTGCCAGCAGTTACAGGAGCTCTGGCTATGGCTACACCTTC.